The 16 T cell receptor beta chains below come from one sample, sequenced in a study of blood T cell repertoires in COVID-19. The method was immunoSEQ multiplex PCR; TCRdb's version includes in-frame clones alone and lacks a portion of them. The data hold roughly 230,000 clones, with roughly 87% observed a single time. The specimen sequenced was peripheral blood. The receptors were sampled from a human donor in a cohort sampled during active COVID-19.

The V and J genes are TRBV10-1 and TRBJ1-4; the match to TRBD1 covers 7 bases. The V gene end was trimmed by 2 bases and the J gene end by 5 bases; junction bases not matched to a gene: 2. Germline CDR1 reads WNHNN; CDR2 reads SYGVQD (reference sequence). The CDR3 consists of 14 residues. CDR3 DNA: TGCGCCAGCAGTGAGGACAGGGAAAATGAAAAACTGTTTTTT. Its protein product is CASSEDRENEKLFF.

The genes are TRBV28 and TRBJ1-6; 7 nucleotides align to TRBD1. Germline V lookup: CDR1 MDHEN, CDR2 SYDVKM. The junction had 8 bases not matched to a gene; V was cut back by 3 bases and J by 0 bases. CDR3 length equals 18 residues. The CDR3 sequence: CASSFPGGSSSYNSPLHF. DNA for the CDR3: TGTGCCAGCAGTTTCCCAGGGGGGTCCAGCTCCTATAATTCACCCCTCCACTTT.

The chain recombines TRBV19 with TRBJ1-1, with D possibly matching TRBD1 (5 bases). CDR1 and CDR2 from the germline V gene are LNHDA and SQIVND (reference sequence). V gave up 4 bases and J gave up 1 base, with 13 bases separating them. The CDR3 loop spans 15 amino acids. Here the CDR3 DNA reads TGTGCCAGTAGTACCCTACAGGATTGGAACACTGAAGCTTTCTTT. Translation: CASSTLQDWNTEAFF. Based on the CDR3 plus reference TRBV19 and TRBJ1-1, the full variable domain is DGGITQSPKYLFRKEGQNVTLSCEQNLNHDAMYWYRQDPGQGLRLIYYSQIVNDFQKGDIAEGYSVSREKKESFPLTVTSAQKNPTAFYLCASSTLQDWNTEAFFGQGTRLTVV.

The chain carries TRBV7-2 and TRBJ2-7, with 7 bases identical to TRBD1. CDR1 and CDR2 from the germline V gene are SGHTA and FQGNSA. Trimming cost V 5 bases and J 7 bases; bases outside gene matches: 5. The CDR3 spans 12 residues. This chain's CDR3 is CASSLDRDEQYF. As DNA, the CDR3 is TGTGCCAGCAGCCTAGACAGGGATGAGCAGTACTTC.

V is TRBV10-1 and J is TRBJ2-7, with D possibly TRBD1 on 5 matching bases. The CDR3 covers 20 residues. Germline CDR1 and CDR2: WNHNN and SYGVQD (reference sequence). Trimming took 4 bases from V and 2 from J, leaving 30 bases between them. The CDR3 is CASSAITHRTKGKATYEQYF. The CDR3 region has the DNA TGCGCCAGCAGTGCCATTACCCACAGGACCAAGGGGAAAGCGACCTACGAGCAGTACTTC.

The chain employs TRBV9 and TRBJ1-1; no reliable D call. Looked up from germline, CDR1 is SGDLS and CDR2 is YYNGEE. V was pared by 0 bases and J by 2 bases, with 8 bases between. This CDR3 comprises 14 residues. The CDR3 spells CASSVGQVNTEAFF. The CDR3 DNA follows: TGTGCCAGCAGCGTAGGTCAGGTAAACACTGAAGCTTTCTTT.

The gene calls are TRBV6-6 and TRBJ1-5, with 9 bases matching TRBD1. Germline V CDR1 and CDR2: MNHNY, SVGAGI (reference sequence). This CDR3 region has 16 residues. Trimming removed 0 bases from V and 5 bases from J; junction bases left unmatched: 5. The CDR3 is CASSYSTGGSHQPQHF. CDR3 in DNA: TGTGCCAGCAGTTACTCCACAGGGGGCTCTCATCAGCCCCAGCATTTT.

The rearrangement links TRBV18 to TRBJ2-1, with D perhaps TRBD2 (6 bases). V lost 6 bases and J lost 13, with 25 bases in between. CDR3 length equals 15 residues. CDR1 and CDR2 (germline): KGHSH, LQKENI. The CDR3 nucleotides are TGTGCCAGCTCCCAACTTGGTTCTAGCGATTTATGCCAGTTCTTC. Translation gives CASSQLGSSDLCQFF.

This sequence joins TRBV3-1 (or the pseudogene TRBV3-2) and TRBJ2-5, with D possibly TRBD2 on 5 matching bases. Trimming cost V 4 bases and J 7 bases, with 10 bases left between them. Germline assignment: CDR1 LGHDT and CDR2 YNNKEL (reference sequence). CDR3 length equals 12 residues. CDR3 sequence reads: CASSPTSWTQYF. The DNA of the CDR3 is TGTGCCAGCAGCCCCACTAGTTGGACCCAGTACTTC.

The chain recombines TRBV19 with TRBJ2-7; possible D gene TRBD2, 6 bases. V shed 3 bases and J shed 6 bases, with 15 bases lying between them. This CDR3 spans 14 amino acids. The germline V gene has CDR1 LNHDA and CDR2 SQIVND (reference sequence). The CDR3 DNA is TGTGCCAGTAGTATGGTCTCCCCGGGGGTCGAGCAGTACTTC. Its protein product is CASSMVSPGVEQYF. The full variable domain, with the rest looked up from reference TRBV19 and TRBJ2-7, is DGGITQSPKYLFRKEGQNVTLSCEQNLNHDAMYWYRQDPGQGLRLIYYSQIVNDFQKGDIAEGYSVSREKKESFPLTVTSAQKNPTAFYLCASSMVSPGVEQYFGPGTRLTVT.

This clone has just a few counts. The V call is TRBV30, the J call TRBJ1-5; tentative D call: TRBD1 (6 bases). The CDR3 has 13 residues. Germline CDR1 is GTSNPN and CDR2 is SVGIG (reference sequence). Trimming took off 2 bases at V and 10 bases at J, with 15 bases between the two ends. CDR3 sequence: CAWSSGVGEPQHF. The CDR3, as DNA: TGTGCCTGGAGTTCAGGGGTGGGAGAACCCCAGCATTTT. Full variable domain (rest looked up from reference TRBV30 and TRBJ1-5): SQTIHQWPATLVQPVGSPLSLECTVEGTSNPNLYWYRQAAGRGLQLLFYSVGIGQISSEVPQNLSASRPQDRQFILSSKKLLLSDSGFYLCAWSSGVGEPQHFGDGTRLSIL.

The chain is built from TRBV5-1 and TRBJ2-7; 8 positions match TRBD1. Trimming took 4 bases from V and 5 from J; bases not matched to a gene: 5. CDR3 length: 13 amino acids. The germline V gene has CDR1 SGHRS and CDR2 YFSETQ. The CDR3 spells CASSRGQAHEQYF. The DNA of the CDR3 is TGCGCCAGCAGCAGGGGACAGGCCCACGAGCAGTACTTC. The full variable domain, with the rest looked up from reference TRBV5-1 and TRBJ2-7, is KAGVTQTPRYLIKTRGQQVTLSCSPISGHRSVSWYQQTPGQGLQFLFEYFSETQRNKGNFPGRFSGRQFSNSRSEMNVSTLELGDSALYLCASSRGQAHEQYFGPGTRLTVT.

The rearrangement links TRBV7-8 to TRBJ1-5; 9 bases are a match to TRBD1. CDR3 length: 16 amino acids. V dropped 3 bases and J dropped 2; count of bases not matched to a gene: 5. The germline V gene encodes CDR1 SGHVS and CDR2 FQNEAQ. This CDR3 reads CASSLGTGIGNQPQHF. In DNA form, the CDR3 reads TGTGCCAGCAGCTTGGGGACAGGGATAGGCAATCAGCCCCAGCATTTT.

The chain has TRBV9 and TRBJ2-3, with 11 bases that match TRBD2. The CDR3 has 16 amino acids. The V gene end was trimmed by 3 bases and the J gene end by 2 bases; junction bases not matched to a gene: 5. CDR1 SGDLS and CDR2 YYNGEE come from the germline V gene. CDR3 DNA sequence: TGTGCCAGCAGCGGTAGCGGGGGGGCCTTCACAGATACGCAGTATTTT. The encoded protein is CASSGSGGAFTDTQYF. The full variable domain, completed using reference TRBV9 and TRBJ2-3, is DSGVTQTPKHLITATGQRVTLRCSPRSGDLSVYWYQQSLDQGLQFLIQYYNGEERAKGNILERFSAQQFPDLHSELNLSSLELGDSALYFCASSGSGGAFTDTQYFGPGTRLTVL.

This clone was seen more than once but under ten times. The genes are TRBV4-3 and TRBJ2-1; D is ambiguous. The CDR3 length is 15 residues. V gave up 4 bases and J gave up 4 bases, with 14 bases separating them. Germline CDR1 and CDR2: LGHNA and YSLEER. In DNA form, the CDR3 reads TGCGCCAGCAGCCTCGAGAGAAATAAGTACAATGAGCAGTTCTTC. Its protein product is CASSLERNKYNEQFF.

CDR3 nucleotides: TGTGCCAGCAGCCTGACTAGCGGGGCCTACGAGCAGTACTTC. Translated, it gives CASSLTSGAYEQYF. The chain employs TRBV3-1 (or the pseudogene TRBV3-2) and TRBJ2-7; 11 nucleotides agree with TRBD2. The CDR3 has 14 amino acids. From germline, CDR1 is LGHDT and CDR2 YNNKEL (reference sequence). V lost 4 bases to trimming and J lost 2 bases; unmatched junction nucleotides: 1.